Listed below are T cell receptor beta chains from one sample, sequenced in a study of T cell responses to AZD1222 COVID-19 vaccine. Using immunoSEQ multiplex PCR, the repertoire was profiled, and TCRdb retains in-frame clones only, with some absent. The table records about 120,000 clones, 70% to 90% of them present only once. The specimen comprised peripheral blood, sampled on day 0 of AZD1222 vaccination. All receptors derive from an adult in good health. Each CDR3 is given with its conserved first and last residue. A D gene is named only where the DNA matches it firmly. Clone size is shown for a subset of rows, as once, few, many or a class of expanded clone.

few,TRBJ2-3,TRBV10-3,TRBD1,CAISDGQGVTDTQYF,TGTGCCATCAGTGACGGACAGGGGGTAACAGATACGCAGTATTTT
.,TRBJ1-5,TRBV10-3,.,CAISEGAEGQPQHF,TGTGCCATCAGTGAGGGGGCGGAGGGTCAGCCCCAGCATTTT
.,TRBJ1-4,TRBV28,TRBD1,CASNRQGANEKLFF,TGTGCCAGCAATAGGCAGGGGGCTAATGAAAAACTGTTTTTT
.,TRBJ2-7,TRBV20-1,TRBD2,CSASGLAGGPYEQYF,TGCAGTGCTAGTGGACTAGCGGGAGGGCCCTACGAGCAGTACTTC
.,TRBJ1-2,TRBV18,TRBD1,CASSQGDGLKLYTF,TGTGCCAGCTCCCAGGGGGACGGTCTTAAGCTCTACACCTTC
.,TRBJ1-4,TRBV19,TRBD1,CASRPRDRGATNEKLFF,TGTGCCAGTAGACCCCGGGACAGGGGCGCAACTAATGAAAAACTGTTTTTT
.,TRBJ1-4,TRBV4-2,.,CASSQNRVTVTTNEKLFF,TGTGCCAGCAGCCAAAACCGGGTGACAGTCACAACTAATGAAAAACTGTTTTTT
.,TRBJ1-1,TRBV28,.,CASSSLGVNTEAFF,TGTGCCAGCAGTTCGTTAGGGGTGAACACTGAAGCTTTCTTT
.,TRBJ2-7,TRBV20-1,.,CSAPDTYEQYF,TGCAGTGCTCCTGACACCTACGAGCAGTACTTC
.,TRBJ1-1,TRBV7-9,TRBD1,CASSPGQGAIEAFF,TGTGCCAGCAGCCCCGGACAGGGGGCAATTGAAGCTTTCTTT
.,TRBJ1-5,TRBV19,.,CASSRTGGNQPQHF,TGTGCCAGTAGTAGAACAGGAGGTAATCAGCCCCAGCATTTT
.,TRBJ1-5,TRBV30,.,CAWSVGTLNQPQHF,TGTGCCTGGAGTGTGGGGACACTCAATCAGCCCCAGCATTTT
.,TRBJ2-1,TRBV5-1,.,CASSQSLANEQFF,TGCGCCAGCAGCCAAAGCCTAGCGAATGAGCAGTTCTTC
.,TRBJ2-7,TRBV7-2,TRBD2,CASSLPGLAGGNYEQYF,TGTGCCAGCAGCTTACCCGGACTAGCGGGGGGAAACTACGAGCAGTACTTC
once,TRBJ2-1,TRBV7-2,.,CASSLESRVGEQFF,TGTGCCAGCAGCCTTGAATCCAGAGTTGGTGAGCAGTTCTTC
.,TRBJ1-2,TRBV6-5,.,CASSYSSKGSGYGYTF,TGTGCCAGCAGTTACTCGAGTAAAGGCAGCGGCTATGGCTACACCTTC
.,TRBJ1-5,TRBV28,TRBD1,CASTWTGIDQPQHF,TGTGCCAGCACCTGGACAGGAATTGATCAGCCCCAGCATTTT
.,TRBJ1-5,TRBV19,.,CARPPSGPSGGNQPQHF,TGTGCCAGACCTCCCTCCGGGCCCTCGGGCGGCAATCAGCCCCAGCATTTT
.,TRBJ2-1,TRBV6-5,TRBD1,CASGSRTGGNEQFF,TGTGCCAGCGGATCAAGGACAGGGGGAAATGAGCAGTTCTTC
once,TRBJ1-3,TRBV5-5,.,CASSLGQGPSGNTIYF,TGTGCCAGCAGCTTGGGTCAGGGACCTTCTGGAAACACCATATATTTT
once,TRBJ1-5,TRBV24-1,.,CATSDSQGFSNQPQHF,TGTGCCACCAGTGATTCGCAGGGATTTAGCAATCAGCCCCAGCATTTT
few,TRBJ1-5,TRBV18,.,CASSLEVSNQPQHF,TGTGCCAGCTCACTGGAGGTTAGCAATCAGCCCCAGCATTTT
.,TRBJ2-7,TRBV6-2/TRBV6-3,.,CASSQNYEQYF,TGTGCCAGCAGCCAGAACTACGAGCAGTACTTC
.,TRBJ1-2,TRBV28,.,CASSLFIGGYTF,TGTGCCAGCAGTTTATTTATAGGTGGCTACACCTTC
.,TRBJ1-5,TRBV7-2,.,CASSLGRQPQHF,TGTGCCAGCAGCTTAGGGAGACAGCCCCAGCATTTT
.,TRBJ2-2,TRBV6-5,.,CASSYLAGELFF,TGTGCCAGCAGTTACCTCGCCGGGGAGCTGTTTTTT
.,TRBJ2-7,TRBV28,TRBD1,CASSFLGQTFYEQYF,TGTGCCAGCAGTTTCCTGGGACAGACCTTCTACGAGCAGTACTTC
.,TRBJ2-3,TRBV11-3,.,CASSFGPGTDTQYF,TGTGCCAGCAGTTTCGGACCCGGCACAGATACGCAGTATTTT
.,TRBJ1-5,TRBV6-5,TRBD1,CASSPGTGYQPQHF,TGTGCCAGCAGTCCCGGGACAGGCTATCAGCCCCAGCATTTT
.,TRBJ1-1,TRBV7-3,.,CASSPTGTNTEAFF,TGTGCCAGCAGCCCTACAGGGACCAACACTGAAGCTTTCTTT
.,TRBJ1-2,TRBV5-1,.,CASSLPGERYTF,TGCGCCAGCAGCTTGCCCGGGGAGCGCTACACCTTC
.,TRBJ1-4,TRBV6-1,.,CASSEYRVDEKLFF,TGTGCCAGCAGTGAGTACAGGGTTGATGAAAAACTGTTTTTT
.,TRBJ2-7,TRBV4-3,.,CASSLETGISYEQYF,TGCGCCAGCAGTCTAGAGACCGGGATTTCCTACGAGCAGTACTTC
.,TRBJ2-6,TRBV13,TRBD1,CASSLTGTGANVLTF,TGTGCCAGCAGCTTGACAGGGACTGGGGCCAACGTCCTGACTTTC
.,TRBJ1-5,TRBV21-1,.,CASKVARRGRRPQHF,TGTGCCAGTAAGGTCGCCCGTCGGGGTCGTCGGCCCCAGCATTTT
.,TRBJ2-1,TRBV4-3,.,CASSRLQDNEQFF,TGCGCCAGCAGCCGGCTTCAGGACAATGAGCAGTTCTTC
.,TRBJ2-7,TRBV7-2,TRBD1,CASRSGTGDSYEQYF,TGTGCCAGCCGTTCCGGGACAGGGGACTCCTACGAGCAGTACTTC
.,TRBJ1-1,TRBV29-1,.,CSVELQFMAFF,TGCAGCGTTGAACTACAATTTATGGCTTTCTTT
.,TRBJ1-4,TRBV6-1,.,CASSEGSRGSNEKLFF,TGTGCCAGCAGTGAAGGCAGCCGGGGATCTAATGAAAAACTGTTTTTT
.,TRBJ2-7,TRBV7-3,.,CASSLNAGAGEQYF,TGTGCCAGCAGCTTAAACGCTGGAGCAGGCGAGCAGTACTTC
.,TRBJ1-6,TRBV18,.,CASSPPNGQLNSPLHF,TGTGCCAGCTCACCACCGAATGGACAGTTGAATTCACCCCTCCACTTT
few,TRBJ2-1,TRBV11-3,.,CASSSRRSGSYNEQFF,TGTGCCAGCAGCTCCCGTAGGAGCGGCTCCTACAATGAGCAGTTCTTC
.,TRBJ1-6,TRBV6-2/TRBV6-3,.,CASSTSFTLHF,TGTGCCAGCAGCACCTCATTCACCCTCCACTTT
.,TRBJ2-7,TRBV6-5,TRBD1,CASSSPGQGTYEQYF,TGTGCCAGCAGTTCACCGGGACAGGGGACCTACGAGCAGTACTTC
.,TRBJ2-7,TRBV5-1,.,CASGDLPDEQYF,TGCGCCAGCGGGGACTTACCTGACGAGCAGTACTTC
.,TRBJ2-7,TRBV28,.,CASSLPGSYEQYF,TGTGCCAGCAGTTTACCGGGGTCCTACGAGCAGTACTTC
.,TRBJ1-2,TRBV6-1,.,CASSENGYGYTF,TGTGCCAGCAGTGAGAACGGCTATGGCTACACCTTC
.,TRBJ1-2,TRBV7-9,TRBD1,CASSLATGAGCTF,TGTGCCAGCAGCTTAGCCACAGGGGCCGGTTGCACCTTC
.,TRBJ1-3,TRBV6-1,.,CASSEALDSGNTIYF,TGTGCCAGCAGTGAAGCGCTGGACTCTGGAAACACCATATATTTT
.,TRBJ2-3,TRBV10-3,.,CAISESAVEADTQYF,TGTGCCATCAGTGAGTCAGCGGTAGAGGCAGATACGCAGTATTTT
once,TRBJ1-1,TRBV5-1,TRBD1,CASSENTGVSEAFF,TGCGCCAGCAGCGAAAATACAGGGGTTAGTGAAGCTTTCTTT
.,TRBJ2-5,TRBV24-1,.,CATSGSSVREGETQYF,TGTGCCACCAGTGGGTCAAGCGTGCGGGAAGGGGAGACCCAGTACTTC